This passage covers 7 T cell receptor beta chains from one sample sequenced in a study of blood T cell repertoires in COVID-19. The table came from immunoSEQ multiplex PCR; TCRdb's copy has only in-frame clones and leaves some out. The sample has more than 150,000 clones; approximately 89% are singletons. The sequencing input was peripheral blood. These receptors came from a man in his forties with active or convalescent COVID-19.

The chain couples TRBV6-2 or TRBV6-3 to TRBJ1-5; 7 nucleotides match TRBD1. Germline trimming cut 4 bases from V and 0 bases from J; bases unmatched to any gene: 9. CDR1 is MNHEY, CDR2 SVGEGT, per germline. The CDR3 covers 17 residues. This chain's CDR3 is CASSSGQSFNSNQPQHF. DNA for the CDR3: TGTGCCAGCAGTTCGGGACAGAGTTTCAATAGCAATCAGCCCCAGCATTTT.

J is TRBJ1-3 and V is TRBV3-1 (or the pseudogene TRBV3-2); D is undetermined. V was pared by 5 bases and J by 2 bases, with 10 bases between. The CDR3 runs to 14 residues. CDR1 is LGHDT and CDR2 is YNNKEL in the germline V gene (reference sequence). CDR3 in amino acids: CASSLDTTGNTIYF. The CDR3 DNA is TGTGCCAGCAGCTTAGACACCACTGGAAACACCATATATTTT.

The genes are TRBV30 and TRBJ1-4; D gene unclear. Per germline, CDR1 GTSNPN and CDR2 SVGIG (reference sequence). The CDR3 has 13 residues. V gave up 2 bases and J gave up 5 bases, with 9 bases separating them. The CDR3 loop is CAWSPGRNEKLFF. The CDR3 region has the DNA TGTGCCTGGAGTCCGGGGAGAAATGAAAAACTGTTTTTT.

V usage is TRBV3-1 (or the pseudogene TRBV3-2) and J usage is TRBJ2-1; 7 nucleotides agree with TRBD1. CDR3 length: 12 residues. Germline V CDR1 and CDR2: LGHDT, YNNKEL (reference sequence). Trimming cost V 1 base and J 12 bases; bases outside gene matches: 3. The CDR3 sequence: CASSQARTGQFF. The CDR3 bases are TGTGCCAGCAGCCAAGCGCGGACAGGGCAGTTCTTC.

This clone was detected once. This sample also contains other DNA sequences that code for the same CDR3. The genes are TRBV28 and TRBJ2-7; D is possibly TRBD2 (5 bases). Germline CDR1 is MDHEN and CDR2 is SYDVKM. V lost 3 bases, J lost 7 bases, and 7 bases lay in between. This CDR3 is built from 11 residues. Here the CDR3 reads CASSFRGEQYF. For the CDR3, the DNA is TGTGCCAGCAGTTTCCGCGGGGAGCAGTACTTC. Filled out from reference TRBV28 and TRBJ2-7, the complete variable domain reads DVKVTQSSRYLVKRTGEKVFLECVQDMDHENMFWYRQDPGLGLRLIYFSYDVKMKEKGDIPEGYSVSREKKERFSLILESASTNQTSMYLCASSFRGEQYFGPGTRLTVT.

This clone has a single count. The chain recombines TRBV24-1 with TRBJ1-5; 7 bases fit TRBD1. This CDR3 is 15 amino acids long. CDR1 and CDR2 from the germline V gene are KGHDR and SFDVKD. J gave up 7 bases and V 5 bases, and 10 bases lay outside the gene matches. The chain's CDR3 is CATSGRGQIGQPQHF. DNA for the CDR3: TGTGCCACCAGTGGAAGGGGGCAGATCGGACAGCCCCAGCATTTT.

V gene TRBV14 combines with J gene TRBJ1-1, with 8 bases aligning to TRBD1. There are 16 residues in the CDR3. Germline loops: CDR1 SGHDN, CDR2 FVKESK. Trimming took 1 base from V and 2 from J; bases not matched to a gene: 6. CDR3 residues: CASSQADRVVNTEAFF. The CDR3 nucleotides read TGTGCCAGCAGCCAAGCGGACAGGGTAGTTAACACTGAAGCTTTCTTT. The full variable domain, in which reference TRBV14 and TRBJ1-1 provide the parts outside the CDR3, is EAGVTQFPSHSVIEKGQTVTLRCDPISGHDNLYWYRRVMGKEIKFLLHFVKESKQDESGMPNNRFLAERTGGTYSTLKVQPAELEDSGVYFCASSQADRVVNTEAFFGQGTRLTVV.